This TCR beta chain stems from a study of regulatory T cells in long-lasting Graves disease. Points from the study as a whole: Segments TRBV28, TRBJ1-2 and TRBJ2-5 showed preferential usage in persistent disease. The study found lower TCR diversity in persistent Graves' patients than in newly diagnosed ones. Fewer public clonotypes were shared by new patients (about 940) than by persistent patients (about 2,500).

This clonotype was seen more than once but under ten times. Its cognate antigen is unknown. With iRepertoire HTBI primers and Arm-PCR of CDR3 regions, TCR beta libraries were built. One entry per CDR3 protein results from TCRdb running MiXCR on the multiplex PCR reads. The sample has about 470,000 distinct CDR3 sequences, under 25% seen once. This sample's time point: persistent/refractory GD, antithyroid drugs over 5 years with positive TRAb. Extracted RNA from PBMCs served as the source of the TCR library. The germline V gene has CDR1 SQVTM and CDR2 ANQGSEA. This CDR3 has 12 amino acids. With 5 bases removed from V and 2 bases from J, the gap between germline ends came to 6 bases.

This sequence originates from a female donor with Graves disease. The sequencing used peripheral blood mononuclear cells (PBMCs), collected when the disease was refractory, from a patient treated with antithyroid drugs. V and J are TRBV29-1 and TRBJ2-2; perhaps TRBD2 as D (5 bases). CDR3 loop: CSVRGNTGELFF. CDR3 in DNA: TGCAGCGTTCGGGGTAACACCGGGGAGCTGTTTTTT.